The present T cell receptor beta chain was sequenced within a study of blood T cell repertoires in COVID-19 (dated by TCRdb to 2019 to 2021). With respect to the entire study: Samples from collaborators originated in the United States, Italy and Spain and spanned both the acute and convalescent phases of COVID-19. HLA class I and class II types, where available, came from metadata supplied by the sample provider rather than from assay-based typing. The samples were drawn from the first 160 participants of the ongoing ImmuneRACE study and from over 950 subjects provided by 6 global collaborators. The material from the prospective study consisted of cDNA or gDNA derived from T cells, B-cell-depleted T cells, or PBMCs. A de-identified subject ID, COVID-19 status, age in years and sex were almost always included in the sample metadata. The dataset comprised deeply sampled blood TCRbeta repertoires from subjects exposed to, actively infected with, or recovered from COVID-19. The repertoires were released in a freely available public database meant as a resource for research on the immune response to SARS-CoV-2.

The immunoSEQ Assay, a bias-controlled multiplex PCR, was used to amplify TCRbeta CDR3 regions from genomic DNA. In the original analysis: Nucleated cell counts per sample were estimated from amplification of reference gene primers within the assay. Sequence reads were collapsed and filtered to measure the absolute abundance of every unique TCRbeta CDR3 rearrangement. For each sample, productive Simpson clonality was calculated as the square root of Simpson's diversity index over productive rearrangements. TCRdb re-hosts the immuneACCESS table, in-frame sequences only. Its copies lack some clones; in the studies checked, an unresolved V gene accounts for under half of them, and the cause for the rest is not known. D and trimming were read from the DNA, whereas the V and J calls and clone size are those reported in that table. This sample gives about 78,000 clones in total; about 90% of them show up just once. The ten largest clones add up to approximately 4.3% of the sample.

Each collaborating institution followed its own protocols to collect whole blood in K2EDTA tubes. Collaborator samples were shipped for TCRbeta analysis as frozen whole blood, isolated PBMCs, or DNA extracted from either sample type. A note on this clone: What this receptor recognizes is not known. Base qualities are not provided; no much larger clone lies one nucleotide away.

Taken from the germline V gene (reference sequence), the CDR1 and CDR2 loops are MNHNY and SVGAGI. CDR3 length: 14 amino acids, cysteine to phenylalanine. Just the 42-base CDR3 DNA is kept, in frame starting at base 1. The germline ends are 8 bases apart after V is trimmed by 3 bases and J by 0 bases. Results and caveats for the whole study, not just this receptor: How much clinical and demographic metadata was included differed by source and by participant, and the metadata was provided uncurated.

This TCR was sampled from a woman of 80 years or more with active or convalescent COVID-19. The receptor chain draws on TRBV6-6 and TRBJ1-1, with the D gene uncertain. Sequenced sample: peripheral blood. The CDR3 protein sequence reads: CASSYEGLNTEAFF. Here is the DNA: TGTGCCAGCAGTTATGAGGGCTTGAACACTGAAGCTTTCTTT.